Following are 24 T cell receptor beta chains from one sample sequenced in a study of cytomegalovirus exposure and HLA in healthy donors. Both 60 Vbeta primers and 13 Jbeta primers went into the PCR. Sequenced by immunoSEQ multiplex PCR; TCRdb stores in-frame clones only, minus some. The sample has under 110,000 clones, 65% to 90% seen once; the top ten hold 1.5% to 2%. Sequencing used PBMCs. Every receptor here comes from a man between 50 and 59 years old in good health and CMV-seronegative.

This clone was seen a handful of times. The chain couples TRBV10-3 to TRBJ1-1; D uncertain. Between the trimmed V and J ends, which lost 0 bases and 2 bases, there was a span of 13 bases. The length of the CDR3 is 16 residues. Per the germline V gene, CDR1 is ENHRY and CDR2 is SYGVKD. CDR3: CAISESPVRANTEAFF. The CDR3 DNA is TGTGCCATCAGTGAGTCCCCCGTCCGAGCCAACACTGAAGCTTTCTTT.

The V and J genes are TRBV2 and TRBJ2-5; D perhaps matches TRBD2 (6 bases). Germline lookup yields CDR1 SNHLY and CDR2 FYNNEI. The CDR3 sequence is 14 residues long. V was pared by 5 bases and J by 4 bases, with 14 bases between. CDR3 nucleotide sequence: TGTGCCAGCAGTCATCTAGCGCGGCGAGAGACCCAGTACTTC. Translating it yields CASSHLARRETQYF.

V is TRBV10-3 and J is TRBJ2-7, with D possibly being TRBD1 (6 bases). CDR1 ENHRY and CDR2 SYGVKD come from the germline V gene. The V end lost 6 bases, the J end lost 2 bases, and 11 bases lay between the germline ends. CDR3 length: 13 residues. In DNA, the CDR3 is TGTGCCATCAGGGAGGACAGTACCTACGAGCAGTACTTC. It codes for CAIREDSTYEQYF.

V gene TRBV6-5 combines with J gene TRBJ2-5, with 8 positions matching TRBD2. The J call is in doubt because the DNA end fits TRBJ2-7 better. Germline CDR1 and CDR2: MNHEY and SVGAGI. The CDR3 is 13 amino acids. The CDR3 spells CASRVAGQDEQYF. The CDR3 nucleotides are TGTGCCAGCAGAGTAGCGGGGCAAGACGAGCAGTACTTC.

In its sample, this clone was seen once. This sequence joins TRBV18 and TRBJ2-6; weak D call: TRBD1 (5 bases). Germline lookup yields CDR1 KGHSH and CDR2 LQKENI. The CDR3 extends over 15 amino acids. V was cut by 6 bases and J by 2 bases, with 11 bases left in between. The CDR3 region is CASSEQGAGANVLTF. The CDR3 bases are TGTGCCAGCTCCGAGCAGGGTGCTGGGGCCAACGTCCTGACTTTC.

J is TRBJ1-2 and V is TRBV6-6; D is perhaps TRBD1 (6 bases). In germline, CDR1 is MNHNY, CDR2 SVGAGI (reference sequence). This CDR3 region has 15 residues. The V and J ends lost 2 bases and 7 bases respectively, with 17 bases between them. The CDR3 sequence: CASSYAPSGESGYTF. The DNA for the CDR3 is TGTGCCAGCAGTTACGCCCCCTCAGGGGAGAGTGGCTACACCTTC.

The chain links TRBV2 to TRBJ2-7; D remains unclear. Trimming stripped 4 bases from V and 1 base from J, with 11 bases between. Per germline, CDR1 SNHLY and CDR2 FYNNEI. CDR3 length equals 14 residues. The CDR3 nucleotides are TGTGCCAGCAGTGGGTCCAGTGAATCCTACGAGCAGTACTTC. As protein: CASSGSSESYEQYF.

The chain uses TRBV5-1 and TRBJ1-1; a possible D gene is TRBD1 (6 bases). Trimming stripped 4 bases from V and 1 base from J, with 14 bases between. This CDR3 contains 15 residues. Germline CDR1 SGHRS, CDR2 YFSETQ. CDR3 region: CASSVTGIRNTEAFF. CDR3 nucleotide sequence: TGCGCCAGCAGCGTAACAGGGATCCGGAACACTGAAGCTTTCTTT.

The chain carries TRBV29-1 and TRBJ1-2; TRBD1 matches at 7 bases. J was trimmed by 2 bases and V by 4 bases; bases with no gene match: 10. The CDR3 loop spans 15 amino acids. The germline CDR1 and CDR2 sequences are SQVTM and ANQGSEA. The chain's CDR3 is CSVGAGGILNYGYTF. CDR3 DNA sequence: TGCAGCGTTGGAGCAGGGGGAATATTAAACTATGGCTACACCTTC.

The rearrangement links TRBV6-5 to TRBJ2-7, with TRBD1 matching over 8 bases. Per the germline V gene, CDR1 is MNHEY and CDR2 is SVGAGI. V lost 5 bases, J lost 3 bases, and 6 bases stayed unmatched. CDR3 size: 14 residues. DNA of the CDR3: TGTGCCAGCAGTCCTCGGACAGGGAACTACGAGCAGTACGTC. Translating it yields CASSPRTGNYEQYV.

The chain joins TRBV11-2 to TRBJ1-1; weak D call: TRBD1 (5 bases). Trimming took off 1 base at V and 5 bases at J, with 14 bases between the two ends. Germline V gene sequence: CDR1 SGHAT, CDR2 FQNNGV. The CDR3 is 15 residues long. DNA for the CDR3: TGTGCCAGCAGCTTAGGGGCGGGGCTGGGGACTGAAGCTTTCTTT. Its translation: CASSLGAGLGTEAFF.

The V gene is TRBV19, the J gene TRBJ2-5, with D tentatively TRBD1 (6 bases). Germline-derived CDR1 and CDR2 are LNHDA and SQIVND (reference sequence). V was clipped by 4 bases and J by 1 base, with 16 bases between them. The CDR3 loop spans 16 amino acids. As DNA, the CDR3 is TGTGCCAGTAGTACCCAGGACAGAGCGACCCAAGAGACCCAGTACTTC. Translating it yields CASSTQDRATQETQYF.

CDR3 nucleotides: TGTGCCATCAGCCTGACAGCGTCCTACGAGCAGTACTTC. It yields the protein CAISLTASYEQYF. The chain joins TRBV10-3 to TRBJ2-7; maybe TRBD1 (5 bases). This CDR3 spans 13 amino acids. Germline V gene lookup returns CDR1 ENHRY and CDR2 SYGVKD. Deletions cut 6 bases from V and 1 base from J, with 10 bases between.

V is TRBV6-1 and J is TRBJ2-7; D gene ambiguous. Germline V lookup: CDR1 MNHNS, CDR2 SASEGT. CDR3 length equals 13 residues. The ends were cut back, 6 bases at V and 3 bases at J, with 12 bases in the middle. CDR3 amino acids: CASSATLDYEQYV. The CDR3 region has the DNA TGTGCCAGCAGCGCTACCCTAGACTACGAGCAGTACGTC.

The CDR3 DNA follows: TGCAGCGTTGCCCCGGGACTTCTCACTGAAGCTTTCTTT. Its protein is CSVAPGLLTEAFF. The V gene is TRBV29-1, the J gene TRBJ1-1; a weak D match, TRBD1 (5 bases). Per the germline V gene, CDR1 is SQVTM and CDR2 is ANQGSEA. The V end lost 4 bases, the J end lost 4 bases, and 13 bases lay between the germline ends. This CDR3 contains 13 residues.

The CDR3 bases are TGTGCCAGCTCATCGGCGGTCTACTCCTACAATGAGCAGTTCTTC. Its translation: CASSSAVYSYNEQFF. J is TRBJ2-1 and V is TRBV7-2, with D unclear. The CDR3 runs 15 residues. Trimming pared 8 bases from V and 0 bases from J, leaving 14 bases between. Germline V CDR1 and CDR2: SGHTA, FQGNSA. Based on the CDR3 plus reference TRBV7-2 and TRBJ2-1, the full variable domain is GAGVSQSPSNKVTEKGKDVELRCDPISGHTALYWYRQSLGQGLEFLIYFQGNSAPDKSGLPSDRFSAERTGGSVSTLTIQRTQQEDSAVYLCASSSAVYSYNEQFFGPGTRLTVL.

The sample holds a few counts of this clone. The chain combines TRBV2 with TRBJ1-2; no clear D gene. Per the germline V gene, CDR1 is SNHLY and CDR2 is FYNNEI. Trimming removed 1 base at V and 3 bases at J, with 9 bases between. The length of the CDR3 is 14 residues. The CDR3 DNA sequence: TGTGCCAGCAGTGAAGTCCACGGAGACTATGGCTACACCTTC. This gives the protein CASSEVHGDYGYTF.

This rearrangement joins TRBV2 to TRBJ2-3; D is unresolved. Germline values: CDR1 SNHLY, CDR2 FYNNEI. The CDR3 loop spans 13 amino acids. V shed 7 bases and J shed 5 bases, with 13 bases lying between them. CDR3 nucleotide sequence: TGTGCCAGCACCCCTTTGGCCAGAGATACGCAGTATTTT. As protein: CASTPLARDTQYF. Variable domain in full (rest from reference TRBV2 and TRBJ2-3): EPEVTQTPSHQVTQMGQEVILRCVPISNHLYFYWYRQILGQKVEFLVSFYNNEISEKSEIFDDQFSVERPDGSNFTLKIRSTKLEDSAMYFCASTPLARDTQYFGPGTRLTVL.

This chain's CDR3 is CASSPGVLIGDEQFF. CDR3 DNA: TGCGCCAGCAGTCCCGGGGTGCTCATTGGGGATGAGCAGTTCTTC. The J gene is TRBJ2-1, the V gene TRBV5-1; the D gene is possibly TRBD2 (5 bases). From germline, CDR1 is SGHRS and CDR2 YFSETQ. The CDR3 runs 15 residues. Trimming left V 5 bases short and J 8 bases short, with 20 bases between.

The chain combines TRBV6-5 with TRBJ2-2; no clear D. The CDR3 sequence is 15 residues long. Germline CDR1 MNHEY, CDR2 SVGAGI. V lost 5 bases and J lost 0, with 10 bases in between. The CDR3 is CASSKPRPNTGELFF. CDR3 in DNA: TGTGCCAGCAGTAAACCTAGACCGAACACCGGGGAGCTGTTTTTT.

The chain employs TRBV9 and TRBJ1-4; a weak D match, TRBD1 (5 bases). CDR1 is SGDLS, CDR2 YYNGEE, per germline. CDR3 length equals 13 residues. The V gene lost 4 bases and the J gene lost 5 bases, with 9 bases spanning the gap. CDR3 sequence (DNA): TGTGCCAGCAGCTCGAGACAGAATGAAAAACTGTTTTTT. This translates into CASSSRQNEKLFF.

The chain links TRBV5-1 to TRBJ2-3; D is unresolved. Per the germline V gene, CDR1 is SGHRS and CDR2 is YFSETQ. The CDR3 consists of 11 residues. The V and J ends lost 7 bases and 0 bases respectively, with 3 bases between them. CDR3 sequence: CASLSTDTQYF. CDR3 DNA sequence: TGCGCCAGCCTTAGCACAGATACGCAGTATTTT.

This rearrangement joins TRBV6-6 to TRBJ1-5, with 9 bases matching TRBD1. The length of the CDR3 is 14 residues. Unmatched junction bases numbered 7, after V lost 9 bases and J lost 4 bases. In germline, CDR1 is MNHNY, CDR2 SVGAGI (reference sequence). CDR3 sequence (DNA): TGTGCCAGTGATAGGGGGACAGGGAATCAGCCCCAGCATTTT. This encodes CASDRGTGNQPQHF.

The V and J genes are TRBV9 and TRBJ1-6; D unclear. This CDR3 is 13 amino acids long. The germline gives CDR1 SGDLS, CDR2 YYNGEE. V lost 0 bases and J lost 9, with 7 bases in between. This chain's CDR3 is CASSVGGLSPLHF. The CDR3 DNA reads as TGTGCCAGCAGCGTAGGTGGACTTTCACCCCTCCACTTT.